These 2 T cell receptor beta chains share one sample of origin, sequenced in a study of blood T cell repertoires in COVID-19. TCRdb's table, derived via immunoSEQ multiplex PCR, lists solely in-frame clones and lacks some. The table records about 120,000 clones, around 86% of them present only once. Sequencing was carried out using peripheral blood. The receptors derive from a man aged 35 to 55 with acute or convalescent COVID-19.

The chain links TRBV9 to TRBJ2-1, with a possible D match to TRBD1 (5 bases). The germline CDR1 and CDR2 sequences are SGDLS and YYNGEE. The CDR3 spans 14 residues. V was pared by 4 bases and J by 2 bases, with 10 bases between. The CDR3 DNA sequence: TGTGCCAGCAGCCCGCAGGGAACCTACAATGAGCAGTTCTTC. Its protein is CASSPQGTYNEQFF.

This sequence joins TRBV12-3 or TRBV12-4 and TRBJ2-1; tentative D call: TRBD1 (6 bases). The CDR3 length is 12 residues. Trimming took off 8 bases at V and 4 bases at J, with 9 bases between the two ends. The CDR3 protein is CASGTIYNEQFF. The CDR3 coding sequence is TGTGCCAGCGGGACAATATACAATGAGCAGTTCTTC.